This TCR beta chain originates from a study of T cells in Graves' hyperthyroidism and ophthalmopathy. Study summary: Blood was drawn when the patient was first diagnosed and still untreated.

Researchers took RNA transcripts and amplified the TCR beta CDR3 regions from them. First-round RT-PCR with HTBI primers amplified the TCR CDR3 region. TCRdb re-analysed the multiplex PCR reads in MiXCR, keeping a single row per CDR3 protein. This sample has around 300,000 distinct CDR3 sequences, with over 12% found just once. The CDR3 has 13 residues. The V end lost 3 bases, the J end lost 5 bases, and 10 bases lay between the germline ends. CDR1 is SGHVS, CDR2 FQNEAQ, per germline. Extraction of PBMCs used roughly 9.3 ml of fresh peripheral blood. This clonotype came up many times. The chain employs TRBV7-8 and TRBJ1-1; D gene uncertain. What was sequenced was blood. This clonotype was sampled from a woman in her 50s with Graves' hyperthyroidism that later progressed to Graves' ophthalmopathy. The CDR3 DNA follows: TGTGCCAGCAGCTTGACACGGCTAACTGAAGCTTTCTTT. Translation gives CASSLTRLTEAFF.